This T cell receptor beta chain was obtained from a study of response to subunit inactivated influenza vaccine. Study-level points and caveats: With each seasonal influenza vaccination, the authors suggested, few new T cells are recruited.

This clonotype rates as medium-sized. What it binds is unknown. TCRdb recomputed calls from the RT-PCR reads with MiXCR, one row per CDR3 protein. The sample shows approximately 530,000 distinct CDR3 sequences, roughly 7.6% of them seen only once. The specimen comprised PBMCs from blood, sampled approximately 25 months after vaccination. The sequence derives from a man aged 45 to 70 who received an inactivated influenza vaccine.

DNA for the CDR3: TGCAGCGTTGGAAAGACGGGTATCTCCTACAATGAGCAGTTCTTC. Translation: CSVGKTGISYNEQFF. V is TRBV29-1 and J is TRBJ2-1; D gene unclear. The CDR3 consists of 15 residues. CDR1 is SQVTM, CDR2 ANQGSEA, per germline. V lost 4 bases and J 0 bases, leaving 13 bases between the germline ends.